Presented here are 13 T cell receptor beta chains from one specimen sequenced in a study of shared clonotypes between healthy human individuals. The method was immunoSEQ multiplex PCR; TCRdb's version includes in-frame clones alone and lacks a portion of them. Among 1.5 million to 2.5 million clones listed, about 95% were seen once. Naive CD8 isolation took CD45RO-negative cells positively selected for CCR7 and excluded terminally differentiated effector memory CD45RA+ cells. Sequenced input: naive CD8+ T cells sorted from blood. Every receptor here comes from a man aged 18 to 30 in good health.

The rearrangement links TRBV27 to TRBJ2-1; D gene ambiguous. CDR1 MNHEY and CDR2 SMNVEV come from the germline V gene (reference sequence). The CDR3 spans 12 residues. Trimming took off 4 bases at V and 4 bases at J, with 5 bases between the two ends. CDR3 sequence: CASSWGYNEQFF. Written as DNA, the CDR3 is TGTGCCAGCAGTTGGGGTTACAATGAGCAGTTCTTC.

The gene calls are TRBV29-1 and TRBJ2-7, with 9 positions matching TRBD1. The germline gives CDR1 SQVTM, CDR2 ANQGSEA. After removal of 6 bases from V and 4 bases from J, the junction contained 10 bases not matched to a gene. The CDR3 covers 14 residues. The CDR3 region has the DNA TGCAGCGTCGAACTCGGGACAGGGAATTACGAGCAGTACTTC. Translating it yields CSVELGTGNYEQYF.

V and J are TRBV4-1 and TRBJ2-5; D not resolved. The J call is uncertain, as TRBJ2-7 better fits the DNA end. The CDR3 is 13 amino acids. CDR1 and CDR2 (germline): MGHRA, YSYEKL. The CDR3 region is CASSLSPSYEQYF. The CDR3, as DNA: TGCGCCAGCAGCCTCAGCCCCTCCTACGAGCAGTACTTC.

As concerns this clone: Distinct nucleotide sequences in the sample also encode this CDR3. The chain recombines TRBV27 with TRBJ1-1; a possible D gene is TRBD1 (5 bases). CDR3 length: 13 residues. Germline V gene data show CDR1 as MNHEY and CDR2 as SMNVEV (reference sequence). V was cut by 5 bases and J by 0 bases, with 7 bases left in between. The DNA for the CDR3 is TGTGCCAGCAGTCTGACAGTGAACACTGAAGCTTTCTTT. Protein product: CASSLTVNTEAFF.

J is TRBJ2-2 and V is TRBV30, with TRBD2 identical over 9 bases. The CDR3 totals 18 residues. Losses at the gene ends were 0 bases for V and 4 bases for J; bases not matched to a gene: 12. CDR1 is GTSNPN, CDR2 SVGIG, per germline (reference sequence). CDR3 sequence: CAWSVIGAGGPVTGELFF. CDR3 nucleotides: TGTGCCTGGAGTGTTATAGGGGCGGGAGGGCCGGTCACCGGGGAGCTGTTTTTT.

The V call is TRBV2, the J call TRBJ2-7; no clear D. Looked up from germline, CDR1 is SNHLY and CDR2 is FYNNEI. With 6 bases removed from V and 0 bases from J, the gap between germline ends came to 15 bases. The CDR3 is made up of 15 amino acids. The CDR3 here is CASRAGPLPSYEQYF. Written as DNA, the CDR3 is TGTGCCAGCAGGGCCGGGCCCTTGCCCTCCTACGAGCAGTACTTC.

The chain is built from TRBV10-1 and TRBJ2-2; D gene unclear. The CDR3 length is 14 residues. V lost 4 bases to trimming and J lost 0 bases, with 6 bases between them. Germline loops: CDR1 WNHNN, CDR2 SYGVQD (reference sequence). The DNA of the CDR3 is TGCGCCAGCAGTGCTCGGCCGAACACCGGGGAGCTGTTTTTT. Encoded protein: CASSARPNTGELFF.

The CDR3 DNA sequence: TGTGCCAGCACCACGACAGGGCACAATGGCTACACCTTC. Translating it yields CASTTTGHNGYTF. The chain carries TRBV6-5 and TRBJ1-2, with 7 bases matching TRBD1. The V and J ends lost 7 bases and 6 bases, in that order; junction bases with no gene match: 8. Germline V gives CDR1 MNHEY, CDR2 SVGAGI. The CDR3 has 13 amino acids.

The chain links TRBV27 to TRBJ2-1; no clear D gene. V was shortened by 4 bases and J by 2 bases, with 6 bases between the two germline ends. The CDR3 length is 13 residues. In germline, CDR1 is MNHEY, CDR2 SMNVEV (reference sequence). CDR3 nucleotides: TGTGCCAGCAGTTCCCGCCCCTACAATGAGCAGTTCTTC. Translating gives CASSSRPYNEQFF.

V usage is TRBV11-2 and J usage is TRBJ2-7; the D is unclear. The CDR3 sequence is 14 residues long. Germline CDR1 and CDR2: SGHAT and FQNNGV. The V end was cut by 5 bases, the J end by 7 bases, with 18 bases between. The CDR3 DNA is TGTGCCAGCAGCAAAGAAGGTCTCCCTGAGGAGCAGTACTTC. This sequence encodes CASSKEGLPEEQYF.

Points on this clone: This sample also contains other DNA sequences that code for the same CDR3. The gene calls are TRBV5-1 and TRBJ1-1; a possible D gene is TRBD1 (5 bases). The CDR3 is made up of 14 amino acids. Germline V gene data show CDR1 as SGHRS and CDR2 as YFSETQ. The V and J ends lost 5 bases and 0 bases respectively, with 11 bases between them. CDR3 amino acids: CASRGTGLNTEAFF. In DNA, the CDR3 is TGCGCCAGCAGGGGCACAGGTTTGAACACTGAAGCTTTCTTT.

The V call is TRBV13, the J call TRBJ1-2; TRBD1 aligns across 8 bases. CDR3 length: 14 residues. Trimming removed 5 bases from V and 7 bases from J; junction bases left unmatched: 9. Germline V gene lookup returns CDR1 PRHDT and CDR2 FYEKMQ (reference sequence). The DNA for the CDR3 is TGTGCCAGCAGCGCCGGACAGGGATTTATTGGCTACACCTTC. This codes for CASSAGQGFIGYTF.

The rearrangement joins TRBV11-2 to TRBJ2-7; 7 bases are a match to TRBD2. CDR3 length equals 15 residues. The germline gives CDR1 SGHAT, CDR2 FQNNGV. J gave up 3 bases and V 4 bases, and 9 bases lay outside the gene matches. The CDR3 loop is CASSYEGGSGYEQYF. The CDR3 region has the DNA TGTGCCAGCAGCTACGAAGGCGGGAGTGGCTACGAGCAGTACTTC.